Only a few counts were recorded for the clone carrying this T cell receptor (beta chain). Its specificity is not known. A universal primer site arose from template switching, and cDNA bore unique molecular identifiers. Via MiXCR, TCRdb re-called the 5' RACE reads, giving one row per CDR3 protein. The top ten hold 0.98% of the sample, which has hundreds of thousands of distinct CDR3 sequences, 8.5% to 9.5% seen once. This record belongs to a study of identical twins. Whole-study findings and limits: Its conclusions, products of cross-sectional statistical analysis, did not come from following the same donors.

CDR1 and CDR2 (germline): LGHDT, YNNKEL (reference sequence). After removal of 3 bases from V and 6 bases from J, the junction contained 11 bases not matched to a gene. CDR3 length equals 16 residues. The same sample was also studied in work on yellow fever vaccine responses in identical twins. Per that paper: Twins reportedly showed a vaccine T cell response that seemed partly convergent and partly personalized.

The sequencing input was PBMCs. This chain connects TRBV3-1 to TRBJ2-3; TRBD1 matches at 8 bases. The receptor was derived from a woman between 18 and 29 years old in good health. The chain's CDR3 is CASSQTLDRAGDTQYF. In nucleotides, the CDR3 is TGTGCCAGCAGCCAGACTCTGGACAGGGCGGGCGATACGCAGTATTTT.